One and the same sample provided the 8 T cell receptor beta chains below, sequenced in a study of T cells in Graves' hyperthyroidism and ophthalmopathy. RNA transcripts gave rise to amplified TCR beta CDR3 regions. TCR CDR3 underwent first-round RT-PCR with the HTBI primer set. One entry per CDR3 protein results from TCRdb running MiXCR on the multiplex PCR reads. There are about 640,000 distinct CDR3 sequences in the sample; 20% occur only once, and about 35% lies in the top ten. The source material was blood. Receptor source: a man aged 25-40 years with Graves' ophthalmopathy.

This chain joins TRBV11-1 and TRBJ2-7; TRBD2 aligns across 10 bases. The CDR3 extends over 15 amino acids. CDR1 and CDR2 from the germline V gene are SGHAT and FQDESV (reference sequence). Losses at the gene ends were 2 bases for V and 2 bases for J; bases not matched to a gene: 3. The CDR3 loop reads CASSLPLAGAYEQYF. The CDR3 nucleotides are TGTGCCAGCAGCTTACCCCTAGCGGGAGCCTACGAGCAGTACTTC.

The chain joins TRBV5-6 to TRBJ2-7; D possibly corresponds to TRBD1 (6 bases). The CDR3 is made up of 16 amino acids. Deletions cut 0 bases from V and 0 bases from J, with 13 bases between. In germline, CDR1 is SGHDT, CDR2 YYEEEE. The CDR3 protein is CASSLAAQGHSYEQYF. The CDR3 DNA reads TGTGCCAGCAGCTTGGCGGCACAGGGTCACTCCTACGAGCAGTACTTC.

This clonotype was seen a handful of times. The chain uses TRBV12-3 or TRBV12-4 and TRBJ1-2, with D hard to call. V gave up 3 bases and J gave up 7 bases, with 12 bases separating them. The CDR3 is made up of 13 amino acids. CDR3 residues: CASSFGEVGGYTF. CDR3 DNA sequence: TGTGCCAGCAGTTTTGGGGAGGTGGGTGGCTACACCTTC.

V and J are TRBV19 and TRBJ1-1, with D possibly TRBD1 on 6 matching bases. Germline V gene data show CDR1 as LNHDA and CDR2 as SQIVND (reference sequence). V was clipped by 3 bases and J by 8 bases, with 19 bases between them. The CDR3 has 15 residues. CDR3 sequence (DNA): TGTGCCAGTAGTATCAAAGGACAGATGACAAACGAAGCTTTCTTT. It codes for CASSIKGQMTNEAFF.

Comments on this clonotype: One base away lies a much larger clone, so this may be a sequencing read error. V gene TRBV28 combines with J gene TRBJ1-2; D gene ambiguous. The CDR3 has 15 amino acids. Germline V gives CDR1 MDHEN, CDR2 SYDVKM. The CDR3 nucleotides are TGTGCCAGCAGTTTAGGCGGGAGCGGAAACTATGGCTTCACCTTC. Translated, it gives CASSLGGSGNYGFTF.

This clonotype was counted between two and nine times. The chain uses TRBV5-6 and TRBJ2-7; D not certain. Germline values: CDR1 SGHDT, CDR2 YYEEEE. The CDR3 spans 13 residues. Trimming left V 0 bases short and J 4 bases short, with 8 bases between. CDR3 protein: CASSLGSLYEQYF. CDR3 DNA: TGTGCCAGCAGCTTGGGCAGTCTGTACGAGCAGTACTTC.

With respect to this clonotype: This may be a read error, as it is one base from a much larger clone. The chain employs TRBV18 and TRBJ1-1, with D unclear. This CDR3 spans 13 amino acids. Germline V CDR1 and CDR2: KGHSH, LQKENI. CDR3 region: CASPPGSDTEAFF. The CDR3 coding sequence is TGTGCCAGCCCACCGGGGTCCGACACTGAAGCTTTCTTT.

DNA of the CDR3: TGTGCCAGCAGCGACCGGGACAGGGGAAAGGCTGAAGCTTTCTTT. The encoded protein is CASSDRDRGKAEAFF. The V call is TRBV5-6, the J call TRBJ1-1; 10 bases are shared with TRBD1. V lost 4 bases and J lost 6; bases outside the gene matches: 9. This CDR3 has 15 amino acids. CDR1 and CDR2 (germline): SGHDT, YYEEEE. Full variable domain (remainder filled in from reference TRBV5-6 and TRBJ1-1): DAGVTQSPTHLIKTRGQQVTLRCSPKSGHDTVSWYQQALGQGPQFIFQYYEEEERQRGNFPDRFSGHQFPNYSSELNVNALLLGDSALYLCASSDRDRGKAEAFFGQGTRLTVV.